This T cell receptor (beta chain) was documented in a study of blood T cell repertoires in COVID-19. Study details: From the United States, Italy and Spain came samples of acute and convalescent COVID-19. PBMCs, B-cell-depleted T cells, or T cells provided the cDNA or gDNA that made up the material.

Between the trimmed V and J ends, which lost 5 bases and 3 bases, there was a span of 8 bases. Germline loops: CDR1 LGHNA, CDR2 YNFKEQ. The CDR3 is 12 amino acids. Under the authors' procedure: Reference gene primer amplification gave estimated nucleated cell counts. Only in-frame clones appear in the TCRdb table, and some are missing; sequencing was by immunoSEQ multiplex PCR. V and J calls and clone size follow that table, whereas D and trimming were derived from the DNA. The table lists more than 35,000 clones, about four fifths of them singletons. The specimen sequenced was peripheral blood. This sequence originates from a man aged 45-65 years with active or convalescent COVID-19. The V and J genes are TRBV4-2 and TRBJ2-7, with D maybe TRBD2 (6 bases). CDR3 in DNA: TGTGCCAGCAGCGCCGGGAGCTACGAGCAGTACTTC. Protein: CASSAGSYEQYF.